The 26 T cell receptor beta chains in this list originate from one sample, sequenced in a study of T cells in Graves' hyperthyroidism and ophthalmopathy. TCR beta CDR3 sequences were amplified from RNA transcripts. The TCR CDR3 first-round RT-PCR relied on the HTBI primer set. TCRdb reprocessed the multiplex PCR reads with MiXCR, giving one entry per CDR3 protein. The sample consists of around 540,000 distinct CDR3 sequences, 15% to 20% of them appearing once. What was sequenced was blood. These receptors originate from a woman in her twenties or thirties with Graves' ophthalmopathy.

This clonotype was counted ten times or more. The chain couples TRBV30 to TRBJ2-7; 10 bases fit TRBD2. V dropped 3 bases and J dropped 5; count of bases not matched to a gene: 7. The CDR3 extends over 14 amino acids. Per the germline V gene, CDR1 is GTSNPN and CDR2 is SVGIG (reference sequence). The CDR3 sequence: CAWRGLAPTHEQYF. The CDR3 coding sequence is TGTGCCTGGAGGGGACTAGCGCCAACCCACGAGCAGTACTTC.

This clonotype was detected many times. CDR3 residues: CASSGQGRNIQYF. CDR3 nucleotide sequence: TGCGCCAGCAGCGGACAGGGCAGAAACATTCAGTACTTC. The genes are TRBV5-1 and TRBJ2-4, with TRBD1 identical over 8 bases. CDR3 size: 13 residues. Per the germline V gene, CDR1 is SGHRS and CDR2 is YFSETQ. With 4 bases clipped from V and 6 bases from J, the junction kept 3 bases outside the gene matches. Full variable domain (remainder filled in from reference TRBV5-1 and TRBJ2-4): KAGVTQTPRYLIKTRGQQVTLSCSPISGHRSVSWYQQTPGQGLQFLFEYFSETQRNKGNFPGRFSGRQFSNSRSEMNVSTLELGDSALYLCASSGQGRNIQYFGAGTRLSVL.

The sample holds many counts of this clonotype. V and J are TRBV7-9 and TRBJ2-3, with TRBD2 matching over 7 bases. This CDR3 comprises 14 residues. With 5 bases clipped from V and 4 bases from J, the junction kept 6 bases outside the gene matches. Germline V lookup: CDR1 SEHNR, CDR2 FQNEAQ (reference sequence). Here the CDR3 reads CASSRDAGADTQYF. CDR3 sequence (DNA): TGTGCCAGCAGCCGTGACGCGGGAGCAGATACGCAGTATTTT.

This clonotype showed up many times. The J gene is TRBJ1-3, the V gene TRBV11-3; 7 positions agree with TRBD1. Germline V CDR1 and CDR2: SGHNT, YENEEA. The CDR3 runs 15 residues. V lost 2 bases to trimming and J lost 0 bases; unmatched junction nucleotides: 1. The CDR3 nucleotides are TGTGCCAGCAGCTTAACAGGGGACTCTGGAAACACCATATATTTT. Encoded protein: CASSLTGDSGNTIYF.

V and J are TRBV15 and TRBJ1-1; D is perhaps TRBD1 (5 bases). Germline V gene data show CDR1 as LNHNV and CDR2 as YYDKDF (reference sequence). The V and J ends lost 0 bases and 6 bases respectively, with 17 bases between them. CDR3 size: 16 residues. The CDR3 DNA sequence: TGTGCCACCAGCAGAGACCCTGGGACGCGGGGAGCTGAAGCTTTCTTT. Its translation is CATSRDPGTRGAEAFF.

This clonotype was counted a few times. This chain joins TRBV20-1 and TRBJ2-5, with 11 bases fitting TRBD2. Germline V gives CDR1 DFQATT, CDR2 SNEGSKA (reference sequence). This CDR3 spans 12 amino acids. This CDR3 is CQVTSGIETQYF. The CDR3, as DNA: TGCCAAGTGACTAGCGGGATAGAGACCCAGTACTTC.

This chain links TRBV4-2 with TRBJ1-4, with TRBD1 matching 7 bases. The CDR3 spans 15 residues. The trim removed 5 bases at V and 4 bases at J, leaving 7 bases unmatched. Per germline, CDR1 LGHNA and CDR2 YNFKEQ. The CDR3 sequence is CASSTRQGLNEKLFF. The CDR3 nucleotides are TGTGCCAGCAGCACCCGACAGGGTCTTAATGAAAAACTGTTTTTT.

In this sample, this clonotype turned up a few times. The chain employs TRBV7-3 and TRBJ2-7, with 10 bases lining up with TRBD2. The germline CDR1 and CDR2 sequences are SGHTA and FQGTGA. The CDR3 loop spans 15 amino acids. V shed 2 bases and J 5 bases; nucleotides not matched to a gene: 6. The CDR3 DNA is TGTGCCAGCAGCTTACAAGCGGGAGGGCCCCACGAGCAGTACTTC. This encodes CASSLQAGGPHEQYF. The full variable domain, its missing parts supplied by reference TRBV7-3 and TRBJ2-7, is GAGVSQTPSNKVTEKGKYVELRCDPISGHTALYWYRQSLGQGPEFLIYFQGTGAADDSGLPNDRFFAVRPEGSVSTLKIQRTERGDSAVYLCASSLQAGGPHEQYFGPGTRLTVT.

This clonotype was seen repeatedly, ten times or more. The V and J genes are TRBV12-3 or TRBV12-4 and TRBJ1-1; weak D call: TRBD1 (6 bases). The CDR3 covers 14 residues. V was shortened by 8 bases and J by 1 base, with 14 bases between the two germline ends. CDR3 sequence: CASHHRTENTEAFF. The DNA for the CDR3 is TGTGCCAGCCATCATAGGACAGAGAACACTGAAGCTTTCTTT.

The chain links TRBV12-3 or TRBV12-4 to TRBJ2-4, with a possible D match to TRBD1 (5 bases). V shed 5 bases and J shed 0 bases, with 14 bases lying between them. The CDR3 contains 16 residues. In DNA, the CDR3 is TGTGCCAGCAGTCCACTTGGGGCGGCAGCCAAAAACATTCAGTACTTC. This sequence encodes CASSPLGAAAKNIQYF.

Only a few counts were recorded for this clonotype. This clone may be a read error of a much larger clone one base away. This chain connects TRBV2 to TRBJ2-2, with D perhaps TRBD1 (5 bases). Between the trimmed V and J ends, which lost 1 base and 4 bases, there was a span of 10 bases. Germline CDR1 SNHLY, CDR2 FYNNEI. The CDR3 extends over 15 amino acids. DNA for the CDR3: TGTGCCAGCAGTGAAGACAGGATAAGCACCGGGGAGCTGTTTTTT. Its protein product is CASSEDRISTGELFF.

This clonotype was seen ten or more times. The chain recombines TRBV7-2 with TRBJ2-7; tentatively, D is TRBD1 or TRBD2 (5 bases each). CDR1 SGHTA and CDR2 FQGNSA come from the germline V gene. The germline V and J ends were trimmed by 5 bases and 0 bases, with 14 bases remaining between them. The CDR3 extends over 15 amino acids. CDR3 region: CASSAAGTFSYEQYF. The CDR3 coding sequence is TGTGCCAGCAGCGCCGCCGGGACCTTCTCCTACGAGCAGTACTTC.

Worth noting for this clonotype: This may come from a read error, since a much larger clone is one base off. The chain combines TRBV28 with TRBJ2-1; D is undetermined. There are 15 residues in the CDR3. Per the germline V gene, CDR1 is MDHEN and CDR2 is SYDVKM. The CDR3 coding sequence is TGTGCCGGCAGTCCCCCTAGAGCTAACTACAATGAGCAGTTCTTC. Protein sequence: CAGSPPRANYNEQFF.

The gene calls are TRBV4-1 and TRBJ2-5, with D perhaps matching TRBD1 or TRBD2 (5 bases each). CDR1 is MGHRA and CDR2 is YSYEKL in the germline V gene. There are 17 residues in the CDR3. V lost 0 bases to trimming and J lost 4 bases, with 18 bases between them. CDR3: CASSQESRFDSGETQYF. The CDR3 nucleotides read TGCGCCAGCAGCCAAGAGTCTCGCTTCGACAGCGGAGAGACCCAGTACTTC.

The genes are TRBV10-3 and TRBJ1-5, with TRBD1 matching 7 bases. The CDR3 covers 15 residues. Germline loops: CDR1 ENHRY, CDR2 SYGVKD. J lost 4 bases, V lost 5 bases, and 8 bases had no gene match. The CDR3 loop reads CAISTGQVENQPQHF. CDR3 DNA: TGTGCCATCAGTACAGGACAGGTTGAAAATCAGCCCCAGCATTTT.

This clonotype was counted at least ten times. The chain carries TRBV3-1 and TRBJ1-2; 7 nucleotides agree with TRBD1. This CDR3 has 14 amino acids. CDR1 LGHDT and CDR2 YNNKEL come from the germline V gene (reference sequence). The J segment lost 6 bases and the V segment lost 0 bases, leaving 4 bases of the junction unmatched. The CDR3 reads CASSQDRQGDGYTF. The CDR3 DNA follows: TGTGCCAGCAGCCAAGATCGTCAGGGGGATGGCTACACCTTC. Variable domain in full (rest from reference TRBV3-1 and TRBJ1-2): DTAVSQTPKYLVTQMGNDKSIKCEQNLGHDTMYWYKQDSKKFLKIMFSYNNKELIINETVPNRFSPKSPDKAHLNLHINSLELGDSAVYFCASSQDRQGDGYTFGSGTRLTVV.

This clonotype was picked up one time. V and J are TRBV20-1 and TRBJ2-7; no reliable D call. Looked up from germline, CDR1 is DFQATT and CDR2 is SNEGSKA (reference sequence). There are 12 residues in the CDR3. V was clipped by 3 bases and J by 5 bases, with 11 bases between them. The CDR3 DNA is TGCAGTGCTAGCAAATCCAGAAACGAGCAGTACTTC. Translated, it gives CSASKSRNEQYF.

The rearrangement uses TRBV7-9 and TRBJ1-4; D is uncertain. Germline V gene sequence: CDR1 SEHNR, CDR2 FQNEAQ (reference sequence). The CDR3 has 14 residues. V was trimmed by 3 bases and J by 4 bases, leaving 9 bases between them. CDR3 amino acids: CASSLSLVNEKLFF. As DNA, the CDR3 is TGTGCCAGCAGCTTGTCGCTGGTTAATGAAAAACTGTTTTTT. The full variable domain, with the rest looked up from reference TRBV7-9 and TRBJ1-4, is DTGVSQNPRHKITKRGQNVTFRCDPISEHNRLYWYRQTLGQGPEFLTYFQNEAQLEKSRLLSDRFSAERPKGSFSTLEIQRTEQGDSAMYLCASSLSLVNEKLFFGSGTQLSVL.

V usage is TRBV5-6 and J usage is TRBJ1-2; D is perhaps TRBD1 (5 bases). This CDR3 is built from 13 residues. CDR1 SGHDT and CDR2 YYEEEE come from the germline V gene. With 4 bases removed from V and 4 bases from J, the gap between germline ends came to 11 bases. The CDR3 reads CASSQRGTYGYTF. The CDR3 DNA follows: TGTGCCAGCAGCCAGCGGGGGACCTATGGCTACACCTTC.

This clonotype was seen only a few times. The rearrangement links TRBV12-3 or TRBV12-4 to TRBJ2-6; D not resolved. This CDR3 has 17 residues. V lost 3 bases and J 0 bases, leaving 12 bases between the germline ends. CDR3 sequence (DNA): TGTGCCAGCAGTTTTATTGACGGGCGCTCTGGGGCCAACGTCCTGACTTTC. This encodes CASSFIDGRSGANVLTF.

This clonotype was counted only a few times. The J gene is TRBJ2-7, the V gene TRBV20-1; no clear D gene. The CDR3 extends over 13 amino acids. Per the germline V gene, CDR1 is DFQATT and CDR2 is SNEGSKA (reference sequence). V was shortened by 0 bases and J by 0 bases, with 6 bases between the two germline ends. The CDR3 DNA sequence: TGCAGTGCTAGAGAGCCCGCCTCCTACGAGCAGTACTTC. Encoded protein: CSAREPASYEQYF.

In this sample, this clonotype turned up many times. J is TRBJ2-1 and V is TRBV28; D may be TRBD2 (5 bases). The CDR3 consists of 15 residues. The V end was cut by 6 bases, the J end by 2 bases, with 14 bases between. Germline-derived CDR1 and CDR2 are MDHEN and SYDVKM. CDR3 loop: CASSSRDVAYNEQFF. The CDR3 DNA sequence: TGTGCCAGCAGCTCCCGGGATGTGGCCTACAATGAGCAGTTCTTC.

This clonotype showed up many times. The V and J genes are TRBV7-6 and TRBJ1-5; the match to TRBD1 covers 10 bases. J gave up 5 bases and V 5 bases, and 6 bases lay outside the gene matches. The CDR3 spans 15 residues. Per germline, CDR1 SGHVS and CDR2 FNYEAQ. CDR3 amino acids: CASSLGTGVDQPQHF. Here the CDR3 DNA reads TGTGCCAGCAGCCTCGGGACAGGGGTAGATCAGCCCCAGCATTTT.

This clonotype was picked up many times. The gene calls are TRBV6-1 and TRBJ2-3, with D perhaps being TRBD1 or TRBD2 (6 bases each). Trimming stripped 6 bases from V and 0 bases from J, with 22 bases between. This CDR3 comprises 18 residues. CDR1 MNHNS and CDR2 SASEGT come from the germline V gene. CDR3 protein: CASSSLGGWRSSTDTQYF. For the CDR3, the DNA is TGTGCCAGCAGCTCCCTAGGGGGGTGGAGGTCAAGCACAGATACGCAGTATTTT.

The chain carries TRBV19 and TRBJ2-5; maybe TRBD2 (6 bases). Germline V lookup: CDR1 LNHDA, CDR2 SQIVND (reference sequence). The CDR3 runs to 15 residues. Trimming pared 7 bases from V and 4 bases from J, leaving 19 bases between. CDR3 sequence reads: CASTKARGVGETQYF. The CDR3 region has the DNA TGTGCCAGTACAAAGGCCCGCGGGGTGGGAGAGACCCAGTACTTC.

The genes are TRBV12-3 or TRBV12-4 and TRBJ1-1; D might be TRBD1 (6 bases). The CDR3 spans 11 residues. V gave up 7 bases and J gave up 11 bases, with 14 bases separating them. The CDR3 here is CASKTGTNAFF. In nucleotides, the CDR3 is TGTGCCAGCAAAACCGGGACAAATGCTTTCTTT.